The following is a T cell receptor (beta chain) sequence with its context. What it binds is unknown. The genomic DNA of each subset was split evenly across several immunoSEQ plates. Measured with immunoSEQ multiplex PCR; TCRdb has only the in-frame clones, and not every one. Here the sample spans 2 million to 2.5 million clones, 85% to 95% being singletons. These data come from a study of shared clonotypes between healthy human individuals. Study findings and constraints: An effect of sequencing depth on clonotype sharing among donors was expected.

CDR3 length equals 15 residues. Germline V gene sequence: CDR1 SGHAT, CDR2 FQNNGV. V was clipped by 4 bases and J by 3 bases; unmatched bases: 8. There were only Caucasian adults among the donors, and all lived in Nashville, Tennessee. The sequence was collected from a man between 18 and 35 years old in good health. Some clones in this sample may be carry-over from other donors' samples. The V call is TRBV11-2, the J call TRBJ2-7; 8 positions match TRBD2. Sequencing was performed on naive CD4+ T cells from PBMCs. Specified subset: CD45RA+ positively selected. CDR3 protein: CASSSIAGKIYEQYF. CDR3 in DNA: TGTGCCAGCAGCTCCATAGCGGGAAAGATCTACGAGCAGTACTTC. The full variable domain, its missing parts supplied by reference TRBV11-2 and TRBJ2-7, is EAGVAQSPRYKIIEKRQSVAFWCNPISGHATLYWYQQILGQGPKLLIQFQNNGVVDDSQLPKDRFSAERLKGVDSTLKIQPAKLEDSAVYLCASSSIAGKIYEQYFGPGTRLTVT.